These 16 T cell receptor beta chains share one sample of origin, sequenced in a study of shared clonotypes between healthy human individuals. TCRdb's copy holds only in-frame clones and misses some; the assay was immunoSEQ multiplex PCR. The sample yields about 980,000 clones, approximately 80% seen once. Sequencing input: memory CD4+ T cells sorted from blood. Subset reported: CD45RA-negative fraction. These receptors were collected from a man between 18 and 35 years old in good health.

The V call is TRBV6-1, the J call TRBJ2-3; the D is unclear. CDR3 length equals 14 residues. Germline V gene data show CDR1 as MNHNS and CDR2 as SASEGT. V was trimmed by 7 bases and J by 9 bases, leaving 20 bases between them. The CDR3 loop is CASIPGTNLETQYF. As DNA, the CDR3 is TGTGCCAGCATTCCTGGCACTAATCTAGAGACGCAGTATTTT.

V usage is TRBV28 and J usage is TRBJ2-5; D unresolved. Germline V gene data show CDR1 as MDHEN and CDR2 as SYDVKM. There are 13 residues in the CDR3. The V and J ends lost 9 bases and 1 base respectively, with 12 bases between them. In nucleotides, the CDR3 is TGTGCCAGTATCAGAGGAGCCCAAGAGACCCAGTACTTC. It translates to CASIRGAQETQYF.

In the case of this clone: A read error may be the cause here, since a much bigger clone is one base away. The chain is built from TRBV7-2 and TRBJ2-3; 7 positions agree with TRBD2. The trim removed 1 base at V and 1 base at J, leaving 8 bases unmatched. The V gene's germline CDR1 is SGHTA and CDR2 FQGNSA. The CDR3 consists of 17 residues. The CDR3 is CASSLGLREWGTDTQYF. CDR3 sequence (DNA): TGTGCCAGCAGCTTAGGGCTGCGGGAGTGGGGCACAGATACGCAGTATTTT.

The chain couples TRBV7-2 to TRBJ1-6; no clear D. Trimming pared 5 bases from V and 10 bases from J, leaving 21 bases between. The CDR3 sequence is 16 residues long. Per the germline V gene, CDR1 is SGHTA and CDR2 is FQGNSA. CDR3 region: CASSQLRWGGRSPLHF. CDR3 bases: TGTGCCAGCAGCCAACTTCGATGGGGAGGTCGGTCACCCCTCCACTTT.

The V call is TRBV6-5, the J call TRBJ1-5; D uncertain. Trimming left V 6 bases short and J 5 bases short, with 14 bases between. CDR1 and CDR2 from the germline V gene are MNHEY and SVGAGI. The CDR3 totals 14 residues. The CDR3: CASRPVTEDQPQHF. The CDR3 DNA sequence: TGTGCCAGCAGACCCGTGACGGAGGATCAGCCCCAGCATTTT.

J is TRBJ2-6 and V is TRBV18; D unresolved. V dropped 5 bases and J dropped 0 bases, with 5 bases sitting between them. The germline CDR1 and CDR2 sequences are KGHSH and LQKENI. There are 14 residues in the CDR3. CDR3 coding DNA: TGTGCCAGCTCAATAGGCTCTGGGGCCAACGTCCTGACTTTC. Its protein product is CASSIGSGANVLTF.

This rearrangement joins TRBV5-4 to TRBJ2-2; 7 nucleotides match TRBD2. The CDR3 is 15 residues long. From germline, CDR1 is SGHNT and CDR2 YYREEE (reference sequence). Trimming removed 0 bases from V and 6 bases from J; junction bases left unmatched: 5. DNA for the CDR3: TGTGCCAGCAGCTTGGGACTAGCCCCAGCCGGGGAGCTGTTTTTT. Its protein product is CASSLGLAPAGELFF.

The rearrangement links TRBV29-1 to TRBJ2-7, with D tentatively TRBD1 (6 bases). Germline CDR1 SQVTM, CDR2 ANQGSEA. V lost 6 bases to trimming and J lost 5 bases, with 20 bases between them. The CDR3 totals 14 residues. The DNA for the CDR3 is TGCAGCGTCCCCACAGGGCCTAACGGCAACGAGCAGTACTTC. Its translation is CSVPTGPNGNEQYF.

There are a few counts of this clone. Different DNA sequences within this sample yield the same CDR3. The genes are TRBV6-1 and TRBJ2-3, with D tentatively TRBD2 (5 bases). CDR1 and CDR2 (germline): MNHNS, SASEGT. Trimming shortened V by 8 bases and J by 5 bases, and 11 bases separated the two germline ends. There are 12 residues in the CDR3. The CDR3 sequence: CASRTSGDTQYF. CDR3 nucleotides: TGTGCCAGCCGGACGAGCGGAGATACGCAGTATTTT.

This clone was seen only a few times. The CDR3 region is CASSQGDRLYSSGYTF. CDR3 DNA: TGTGCCAGCAGCCAAGGGGACCGCCTCTATTCAAGCGGCTACACCTTC. The rearrangement joins TRBV5-4 to TRBJ1-2; D is perhaps TRBD1 (5 bases). The V end was cut by 4 bases, the J end by 8 bases, with 24 bases between. The CDR3 totals 16 residues. CDR1 is SGHNT, CDR2 YYREEE, per germline (reference sequence).

As for this clone: At the DNA level, this CDR3 is encoded by other sequences in the same sample as well. The chain has TRBV5-1 and TRBJ1-6, with D perhaps matching TRBD1 (6 bases). The CDR3 spans 14 residues. Germline-derived CDR1 and CDR2 are SGHRS and YFSETQ. V lost 0 bases to trimming and J lost 7 bases, with 8 bases between them. In DNA form, the CDR3 reads TGCGCCAGCAGCTTGGAAGGGGGAAATTCACCCCTCCACTTT. It yields the protein CASSLEGGNSPLHF. The variable domain in full, completed from reference TRBV5-1 and TRBJ1-6, reads KAGVTQTPRYLIKTRGQQVTLSCSPISGHRSVSWYQQTPGQGLQFLFEYFSETQRNKGNFPGRFSGRQFSNSRSEMNVSTLELGDSALYLCASSLEGGNSPLHFGNGTRLTVT.

The chain uses TRBV4-1 and TRBJ1-5, with no clear D. Looked up from germline, CDR1 is MGHRA and CDR2 is YSYEKL. The CDR3 totals 15 residues. Trimming removed 0 bases from V and 4 bases from J, with 10 bases in between. CDR3 coding DNA: TGCGCCAGCAGCCAAGATCCTGGGGAGAATCAGCCCCAGCATTTT. Translation: CASSQDPGENQPQHF.

This clone was counted only a few times. This chain uses TRBV6-1 with TRBJ2-7, with D perhaps TRBD1 (6 bases). Per the germline V gene, CDR1 is MNHNS and CDR2 is SASEGT. This CDR3 region has 11 residues. Trimming shortened V by 7 bases and J by 13 bases, and 17 bases separated the two germline ends. CDR3 DNA sequence: TGTGCCAGCACCAGGGGTGGGTCCAGCTACTTC. Its translation: CASTRGGSSYF.

This rearrangement joins TRBV2 to TRBJ2-1; maybe TRBD2 (6 bases). Trimming cost V 8 bases and J 4 bases, with 15 bases left between them. In germline, CDR1 is SNHLY, CDR2 FYNNEI. The CDR3 runs 14 residues. CDR3 region: CASAWDLGYNEQFF. CDR3 nucleotides: TGTGCCAGCGCGTGGGACTTGGGATACAATGAGCAGTTCTTC.

This chain uses TRBV18 with TRBJ1-2; no firm D call. CDR1 and CDR2 (germline): KGHSH, LQKENI. The ends were cut back, 6 bases at V and 4 bases at J, with 12 bases in the middle. The CDR3 totals 13 residues. In DNA form, the CDR3 reads TGTGCCAGCTCCCCGGGAGGTCCCTATGGCTACACCTTC. As protein: CASSPGGPYGYTF.

The chain joins TRBV4-1 to TRBJ2-1; 12 bases are a match to TRBD2. CDR3 length equals 17 residues. The trim removed 4 bases at V and 12 bases at J, leaving 16 bases unmatched. Germline CDR1 is MGHRA and CDR2 is YSYEKL. CDR3 protein: CASSLETSGSGQSGQFF. The CDR3 nucleotides are TGCGCCAGCAGCCTAGAGACTAGCGGGAGCGGGCAAAGCGGGCAGTTCTTC.